The entry below gives a single T cell receptor beta chain sequence along with its context. The length of the CDR3 is 12 residues. Germline CDR1 and CDR2: SEHNR and FQNEAQ (reference sequence). V lost 6 bases and J lost 1, with 6 bases in between. This sample was included in a study of blood T cell repertoires in COVID-19. Generated by immunoSEQ multiplex PCR, the TCRdb table keeps only in-frame clones and is missing some. The data show roughly 430,000 clones, approximately 88% seen once. This TCR came from a middle-aged woman with acute COVID-19. The chain joins TRBV7-9 to TRBJ1-1; D call uncertain. Sequenced sample: PBMCs or T cells enriched from blood (not recorded which). In DNA, the CDR3 is TGTGCCAGCAGGTGGGCGAACACTGAAGCTTTCTTT. Translated: CASRWANTEAFF.